These 18 T cell receptor beta chains share one sample of origin, sequenced in a study of chemoradiotherapy in HPV16-positive cancers. The table came from immunoSEQ multiplex PCR; TCRdb's copy has only in-frame clones and leaves some out. Among approximately 11,000 clones listed, more than 85% were seen once. Specimen: blood, collected from a patient who underwent chemoradiotherapy. All receptors derive from a human donor with HPV-associated anogenital cancer.

J is TRBJ1-5 and V is TRBV11-2; D possibly corresponds to TRBD1 (6 bases). V was cut by 1 base and J by 5 bases, with 12 bases left in between. The CDR3 runs 15 residues. CDR1 SGHAT and CDR2 FQNNGV come from the germline V gene. The CDR3 DNA reads as TGTGCCAGCAGCTTAGGGAGGGGGAATCATCAGCCCCAGCATTTT. It codes for CASSLGRGNHQPQHF.

The J gene is TRBJ2-5, the V gene TRBV11-2; D is undetermined. V was trimmed by 5 bases and J by 2 bases, leaving 9 bases between them. The CDR3 has 13 residues. Germline V lookup: CDR1 SGHAT, CDR2 FQNNGV. DNA for the CDR3: TGTGCCAGCAGCCACTCGGCTCAAGAGACCCAGTACTTC. Amino acid sequence: CASSHSAQETQYF. Supplemented by reference TRBV11-2 and TRBJ2-5, the full variable domain reads EAGVAQSPRYKIIEKRQSVAFWCNPISGHATLYWYQQILGQGPKLLIQFQNNGVVDDSQLPKDRFSAERLKGVDSTLKIQPAKLEDSAVYLCASSHSAQETQYFGPGTRLLVL.

This clone was detected once. The chain has TRBV5-4 and TRBJ2-5; TRBD2 matches at 15 bases. This CDR3 has 15 residues. Losses at the gene ends were 3 bases for V and 5 bases for J; bases not matched to a gene: 2. Per germline, CDR1 SGHNT and CDR2 YYREEE (reference sequence). As DNA, the CDR3 is TGTGCCAGCAGCTCCGGACTAGCGGGGGGGGAGACCCAGTACTTC. As protein: CASSSGLAGGETQYF. The full variable domain, its missing parts supplied by reference TRBV5-4 and TRBJ2-5, is ETGVTQSPTHLIKTRGQQVTLRCSSQSGHNTVSWYQQALGQGPQFIFQYYREEENGRGNFPPRFSGLQFPNYSSELNVNALELDDSALYLCASSSGLAGGETQYFGPGTRLLVL.

The J gene is TRBJ2-3, the V gene TRBV7-2; D is uncertain. Trimming stripped 0 bases from V and 2 bases from J, with 6 bases between. The germline gives CDR1 SGHTA, CDR2 FQGNSA. The CDR3 is 14 amino acids. The CDR3, as DNA: TGTGCCAGCAGCTTAGCGGAGATCACAGATACGCAGTATTTT. Its translation: CASSLAEITDTQYF. Filled out from reference TRBV7-2 and TRBJ2-3, the complete variable domain reads GAGVSQSPSNKVTEKGKDVELRCDPISGHTALYWYRQSLGQGLEFLIYFQGNSAPDKSGLPSDRFSAERTGGSVSTLTIQRTQQEDSAVYLCASSLAEITDTQYFGPGTRLTVL.

The chain recombines TRBV6-5 with TRBJ1-5; TRBD1 matches 7 bases. The CDR3 contains 14 residues. Trimming cost V 4 bases and J 6 bases; bases outside gene matches: 6. Germline CDR1 and CDR2: MNHEY and SVGAGI. The CDR3 DNA sequence: TGTGCCAGCAGTTTTTCAGGGGGGGTTCAGCCCCAGCATTTT. Encoded protein: CASSFSGGVQPQHF.

This clone was observed once. The chain links TRBV6-6 to TRBJ1-6; D gene uncertain. V lost 2 bases to trimming and J lost 6 bases, with 5 bases between them. This CDR3 spans 13 amino acids. CDR1 and CDR2 (germline): MNHNY, SVGAGI (reference sequence). CDR3: CASSYDGNSPLHF. Written as DNA, the CDR3 is TGTGCCAGCAGTTACGACGGTAATTCACCCCTCCACTTT.

This rearrangement joins TRBV6-6 to TRBJ2-1, with 13 bases matching TRBD2. The CDR3 loop spans 12 amino acids. V shed 10 bases and J 9 bases; nucleotides not matched to a gene: 3. Germline-derived CDR1 and CDR2 are MNHNY and SVGAGI (reference sequence). Here the CDR3 DNA reads TGTGCCATCCGGACTAGCGGGAGTGAGCAGTTCTTC. It yields the protein CAIRTSGSEQFF.

DNA of the CDR3: TGCGCCAGCAGTGAGCTGCCACAGGGGGACACCGGGGAGCTGTTTTTT. Translated: CASSELPQGDTGELFF. This chain joins TRBV10-1 and TRBJ2-2, with TRBD1 matching over 8 bases. Germline V CDR1 and CDR2: WNHNN, SYGVQD (reference sequence). After removal of 2 bases from V and 3 bases from J, the junction contained 5 bases not matched to a gene. The CDR3 runs 16 residues.

The chain uses TRBV19 and TRBJ1-2; 11 bases match TRBD1. Germline CDR1 is LNHDA and CDR2 is SQIVND (reference sequence). This CDR3 has 17 amino acids. V lost 4 bases, J lost 6 bases, and 13 bases stayed unmatched. The CDR3 coding sequence is TGTGCCAGTAGTACAATGCCGGACAGGGGGCGCCGGGATGGCTACACCTTC. It encodes CASSTMPDRGRRDGYTF.

This clone has a handful of counts. This rearrangement joins TRBV5-6 to TRBJ2-7; perhaps D is TRBD1 or TRBD2 (5 bases each). Germline V gene lookup returns CDR1 SGHDT and CDR2 YYEEEE. The V and J ends lost 0 bases and 3 bases respectively, with 13 bases between them. This CDR3 contains 15 residues. The CDR3 DNA follows: TGTGCCAGCAGCTTGGGGGGGAGACGGTTCTACGAGCAGTACTTC. Protein: CASSLGGRRFYEQYF.

The CDR3 protein is CASFRWGIDGYTF. CDR3 in DNA: TGTGCCAGCTTCCGGTGGGGGATAGATGGCTACACCTTC. The chain couples TRBV5-4 to TRBJ1-2; D possibly corresponds to TRBD1 (5 bases). The V end was cut by 7 bases, the J end by 6 bases, with 16 bases between. The V gene's germline CDR1 is SGHNT and CDR2 YYREEE (reference sequence). The CDR3 is made up of 13 amino acids.

CDR3 protein: CASSLMDRVPMDTQYF. The DNA of the CDR3 is TGTGCCAGCAGCCTAATGGACAGGGTGCCGATGGATACGCAGTATTTT. The rearrangement joins TRBV7-2 to TRBJ2-3, with TRBD1 identical over 8 bases. Trimming at V came to 5 bases and at J to 6 bases, leaving 13 bases not matched to a gene. Germline CDR1 SGHTA, CDR2 FQGNSA. The CDR3 sequence is 16 residues long.

The chain combines TRBV7-6 with TRBJ2-2; D gene ambiguous. Germline V gene sequence: CDR1 SGHVS, CDR2 FNYEAQ. The CDR3 is 15 amino acids. V lost 5 bases, J lost 2 bases, and 12 bases lay in between. The CDR3 DNA reads TGTGCCAGCAGCCCCTTCCTGAGAAACACCGGGGAGCTGTTTTTT. It codes for CASSPFLRNTGELFF.

The chain combines TRBV9 with TRBJ2-1; D is undetermined. Between the trimmed V and J ends, which lost 4 bases and 8 bases, there was a span of 7 bases. This CDR3 contains 11 residues. Germline values: CDR1 SGDLS, CDR2 YYNGEE. The CDR3 coding sequence is TGTGCCAGCAGCCCGGGCCATGAGCAGTTCTTC. Translated: CASSPGHEQFF.

This sequence joins TRBV6-5 and TRBJ2-2; D remains unclear. This CDR3 spans 15 amino acids. Germline assignment: CDR1 MNHEY and CDR2 SVGAGI. V was pared by 5 bases and J by 5 bases, with 15 bases between. CDR3 in DNA: TGTGCCAGCAGTCCCGTTATCTTGGGGACCGGGGAGCTGTTTTTT. Protein sequence: CASSPVILGTGELFF.

This chain joins TRBV5-1 and TRBJ1-3, with D uncertain. CDR3 size: 17 residues. CDR1 is SGHRS and CDR2 is YFSETQ in the germline V gene. V lost 5 bases and J lost 2, with 20 bases in between. Written as DNA, the CDR3 is TGCGCCAGCAGTCAGGAATACAGAAATTTTCCTGGAAACACCATATATTTT. This translates into CASSQEYRNFPGNTIYF.

The J gene is TRBJ2-5, the V gene TRBV7-2; D not resolved. Looked up from germline, CDR1 is SGHTA and CDR2 is FQGNSA. The CDR3 has 13 residues. Deletions cut 1 base from V and 3 bases from J, with 6 bases between. CDR3 nucleotides: TGTGCCAGCAGCTTAGGACCCAAAGAGACCCAGTACTTC. Amino acid sequence: CASSLGPKETQYF.

The rearrangement joins TRBV2 to TRBJ2-7; D is ambiguous. The CDR3 covers 12 residues. The V and J ends lost 6 bases and 3 bases respectively, with 9 bases between them. Germline CDR1 and CDR2: SNHLY and FYNNEI. The CDR3 DNA reads TGTGCCAGCAGGGTCAGCTTCTACGAGCAGTACTTC. This sequence encodes CASRVSFYEQYF.